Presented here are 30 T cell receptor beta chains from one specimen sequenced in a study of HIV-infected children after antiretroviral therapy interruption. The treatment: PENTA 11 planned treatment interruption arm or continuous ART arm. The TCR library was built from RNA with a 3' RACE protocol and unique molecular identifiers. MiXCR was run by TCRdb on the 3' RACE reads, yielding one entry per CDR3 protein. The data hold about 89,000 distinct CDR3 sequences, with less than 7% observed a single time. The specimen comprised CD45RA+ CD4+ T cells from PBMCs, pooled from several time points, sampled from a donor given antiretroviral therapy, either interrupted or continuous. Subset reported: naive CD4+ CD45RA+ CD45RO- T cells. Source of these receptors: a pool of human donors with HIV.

The CDR3 sequence: CASSLVFMVSGDSTSHYEQYF. In nucleotides, the CDR3 is TGTGCCAGCAGCTTAGTGTTTATGGTCTCGGGGGACAGTACAAGTCACTACGAGCAGTACTTC. The chain uses TRBV7-2 and TRBJ2-7; D is possibly TRBD1 (7 bases). The length of the CDR3 is 21 residues. CDR1 and CDR2 from the germline V gene are SGHTA and FQGNSA. Trimming took 1 base from V and 3 from J, leaving 31 bases between them.

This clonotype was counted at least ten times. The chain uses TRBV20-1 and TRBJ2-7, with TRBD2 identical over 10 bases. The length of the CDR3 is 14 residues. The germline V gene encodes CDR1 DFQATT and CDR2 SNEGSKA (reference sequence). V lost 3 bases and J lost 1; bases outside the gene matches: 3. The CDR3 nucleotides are TGCAGTGCTAGGGAACTAGCGGGGTCCTACGAGCAGTACTTC. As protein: CSARELAGSYEQYF.

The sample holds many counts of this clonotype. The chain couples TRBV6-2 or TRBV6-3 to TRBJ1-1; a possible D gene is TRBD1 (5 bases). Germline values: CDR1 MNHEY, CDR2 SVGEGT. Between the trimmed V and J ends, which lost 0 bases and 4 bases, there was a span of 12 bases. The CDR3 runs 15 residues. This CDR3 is CASSYSGPGGTEAFF. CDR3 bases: TGTGCCAGCAGTTACTCGGGTCCGGGGGGCACTGAAGCTTTCTTT.

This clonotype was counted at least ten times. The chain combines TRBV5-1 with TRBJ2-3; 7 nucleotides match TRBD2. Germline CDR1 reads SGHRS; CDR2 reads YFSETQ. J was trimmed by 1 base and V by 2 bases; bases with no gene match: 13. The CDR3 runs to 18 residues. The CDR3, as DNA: TGCGCCAGCAGCTTTTCGACCGGGAGGCTTCAAGGCACAGATACGCAGTATTTT. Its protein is CASSFSTGRLQGTDTQYF.

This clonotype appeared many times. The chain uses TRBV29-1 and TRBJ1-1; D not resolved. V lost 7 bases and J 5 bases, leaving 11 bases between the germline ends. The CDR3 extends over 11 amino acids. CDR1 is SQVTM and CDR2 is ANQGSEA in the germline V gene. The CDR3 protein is CSAERSTEAFF. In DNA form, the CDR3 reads TGCAGCGCGGAGAGAAGTACTGAAGCTTTCTTT.

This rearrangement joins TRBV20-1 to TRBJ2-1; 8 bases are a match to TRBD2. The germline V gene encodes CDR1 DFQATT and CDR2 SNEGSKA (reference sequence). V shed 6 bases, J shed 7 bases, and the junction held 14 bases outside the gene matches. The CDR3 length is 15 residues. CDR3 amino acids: CSARRLAGGLNEQFF. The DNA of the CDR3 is TGCAGTGCCAGGCGTCTGGCGGGGGGTCTGAATGAGCAGTTCTTC.

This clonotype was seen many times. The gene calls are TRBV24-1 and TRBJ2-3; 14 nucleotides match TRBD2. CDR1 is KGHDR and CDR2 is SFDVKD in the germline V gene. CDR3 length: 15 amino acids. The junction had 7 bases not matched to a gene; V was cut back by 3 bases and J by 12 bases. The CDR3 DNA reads TGTGCCACCAGTGATCCGGGACTAGCGGGAGAGTCACAGTATTTT. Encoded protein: CATSDPGLAGESQYF.

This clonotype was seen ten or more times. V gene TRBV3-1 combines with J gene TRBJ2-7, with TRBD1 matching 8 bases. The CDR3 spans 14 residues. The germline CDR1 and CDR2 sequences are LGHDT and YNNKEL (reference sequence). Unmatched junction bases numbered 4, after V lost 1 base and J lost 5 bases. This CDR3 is CASSQARGRNEQYF. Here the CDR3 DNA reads TGTGCCAGCAGCCAAGCCAGGGGGCGAAACGAGCAGTACTTC.

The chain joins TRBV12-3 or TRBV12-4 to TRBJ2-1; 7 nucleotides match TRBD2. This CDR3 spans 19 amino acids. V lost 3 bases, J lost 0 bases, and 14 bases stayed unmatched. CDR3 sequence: CASSFKGGGGLGSYNEQFF. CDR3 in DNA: TGTGCCAGCAGTTTCAAGGGCGGGGGAGGGTTGGGCTCCTACAATGAGCAGTTCTTC.

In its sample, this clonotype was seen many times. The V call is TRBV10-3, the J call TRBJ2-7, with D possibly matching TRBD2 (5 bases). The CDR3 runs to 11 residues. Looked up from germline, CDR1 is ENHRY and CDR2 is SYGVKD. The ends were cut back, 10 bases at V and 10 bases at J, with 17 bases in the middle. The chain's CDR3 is CASGDDYEQYF. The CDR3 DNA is TGTGCCAGCGGTGATGACTATGAACAGTACTTC.

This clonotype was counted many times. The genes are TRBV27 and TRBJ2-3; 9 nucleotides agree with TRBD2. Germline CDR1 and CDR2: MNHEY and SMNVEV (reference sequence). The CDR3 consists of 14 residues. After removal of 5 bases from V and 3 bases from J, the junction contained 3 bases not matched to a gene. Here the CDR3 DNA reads TGTGCCAGCAGTATTAGCGGGAGAACAGATACGCAGTATTTT. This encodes CASSISGRTDTQYF.

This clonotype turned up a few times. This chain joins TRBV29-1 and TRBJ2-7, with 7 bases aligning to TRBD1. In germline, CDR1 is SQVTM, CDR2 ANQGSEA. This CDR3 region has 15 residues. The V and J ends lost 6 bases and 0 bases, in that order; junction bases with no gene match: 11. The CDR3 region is CSVESLTGYSYEQYF. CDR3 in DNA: TGCAGCGTGGAATCGTTGACAGGGTACTCCTACGAGCAGTACTTC.

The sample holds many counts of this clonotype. The CDR3: CASSARGETGELFF. CDR3 DNA: TGTGCCAGCAGCGCCCGGGGGGAGACCGGGGAGCTGTTTTTT. The chain joins TRBV9 to TRBJ2-2; TRBD2 matches 7 bases. V dropped 3 bases and J dropped 5; count of bases not matched to a gene: 4. The CDR3 is 14 residues long. The germline gives CDR1 SGDLS, CDR2 YYNGEE.

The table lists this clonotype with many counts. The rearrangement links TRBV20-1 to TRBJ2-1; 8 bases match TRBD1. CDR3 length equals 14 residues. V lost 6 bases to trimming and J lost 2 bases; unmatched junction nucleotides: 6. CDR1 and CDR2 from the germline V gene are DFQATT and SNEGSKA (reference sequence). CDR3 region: CSATGQGTYNEQFF. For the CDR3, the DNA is TGCAGTGCGACCGGACAGGGTACCTACAATGAGCAGTTCTTC.

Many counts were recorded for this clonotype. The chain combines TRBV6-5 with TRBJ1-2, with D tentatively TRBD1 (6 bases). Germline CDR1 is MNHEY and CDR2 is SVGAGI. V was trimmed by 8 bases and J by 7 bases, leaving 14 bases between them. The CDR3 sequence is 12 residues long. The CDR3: CASARGAAGYTF. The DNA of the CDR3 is TGTGCCAGCGCCCGGGGGGCGGCTGGCTACACCTTC.

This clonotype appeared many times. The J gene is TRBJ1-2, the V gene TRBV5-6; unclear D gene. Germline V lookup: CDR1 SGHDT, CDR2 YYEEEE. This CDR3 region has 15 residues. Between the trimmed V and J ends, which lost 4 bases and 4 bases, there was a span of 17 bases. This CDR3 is CASSPGGGGIYGYTF. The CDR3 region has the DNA TGTGCCAGCAGCCCAGGTGGTGGAGGTATCTATGGCTACACCTTC.

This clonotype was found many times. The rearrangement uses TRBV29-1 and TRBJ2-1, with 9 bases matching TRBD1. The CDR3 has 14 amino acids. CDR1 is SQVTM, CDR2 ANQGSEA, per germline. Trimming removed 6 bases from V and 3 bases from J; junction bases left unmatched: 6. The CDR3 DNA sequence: TGCAGCGTGAAACAGGGGGCTAACTACAATGAGCAGTTCTTC. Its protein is CSVKQGANYNEQFF.

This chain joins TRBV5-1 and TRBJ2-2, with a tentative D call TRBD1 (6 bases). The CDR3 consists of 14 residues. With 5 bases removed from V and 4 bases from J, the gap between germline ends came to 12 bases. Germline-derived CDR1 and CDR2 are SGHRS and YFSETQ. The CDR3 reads CASSPDSFTGELFF. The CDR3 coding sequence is TGCGCCAGCAGTCCGGACAGTTTCACCGGGGAGCTGTTTTTT.

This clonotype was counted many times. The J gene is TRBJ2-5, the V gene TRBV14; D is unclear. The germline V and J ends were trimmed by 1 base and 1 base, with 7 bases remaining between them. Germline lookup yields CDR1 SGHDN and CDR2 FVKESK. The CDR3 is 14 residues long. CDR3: CASSQALTQETQYF. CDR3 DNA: TGTGCCAGCAGCCAAGCCCTTACCCAAGAGACCCAGTACTTC.

CDR3 loop: CASSFNREWFKNIQYF. The CDR3 nucleotides are TGTGCCAGCAGCTTTAACAGGGAATGGTTCAAAAACATTCAGTACTTC. V is TRBV11-2 and J is TRBJ2-4; D is perhaps TRBD1 (6 bases). Per the germline V gene, CDR1 is SGHAT and CDR2 is FQNNGV. The CDR3 totals 16 residues. V was cut by 3 bases and J by 3 bases, with 15 bases left in between.

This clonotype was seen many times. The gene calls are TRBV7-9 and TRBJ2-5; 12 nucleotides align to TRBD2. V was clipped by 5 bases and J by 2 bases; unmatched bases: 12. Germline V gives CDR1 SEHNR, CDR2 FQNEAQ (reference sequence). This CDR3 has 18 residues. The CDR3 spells CASSIRVQGLAGQETQYF. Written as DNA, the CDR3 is TGTGCCAGCAGCATTCGGGTTCAAGGACTAGCGGGACAAGAGACCCAGTACTTC.

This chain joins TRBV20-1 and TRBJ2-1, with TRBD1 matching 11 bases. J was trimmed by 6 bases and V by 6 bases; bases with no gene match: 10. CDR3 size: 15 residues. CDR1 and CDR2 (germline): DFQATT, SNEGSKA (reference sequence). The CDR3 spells CSALTPGTGGNEQFF. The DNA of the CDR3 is TGCAGTGCCCTAACCCCGGGGACAGGGGGCAATGAGCAGTTCTTC.

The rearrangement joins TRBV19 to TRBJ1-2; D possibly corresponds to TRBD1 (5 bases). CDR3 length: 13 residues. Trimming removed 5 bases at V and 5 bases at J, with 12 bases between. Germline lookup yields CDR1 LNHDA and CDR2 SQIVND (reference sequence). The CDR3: CASSQAPGYGYTF. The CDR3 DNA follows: TGTGCCAGTAGTCAAGCCCCAGGGTATGGCTACACCTTC.

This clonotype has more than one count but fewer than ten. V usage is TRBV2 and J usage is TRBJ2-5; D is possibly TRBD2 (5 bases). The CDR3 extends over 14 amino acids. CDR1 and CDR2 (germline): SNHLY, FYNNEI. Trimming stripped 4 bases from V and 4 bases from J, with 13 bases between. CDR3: CASSAIGLGETQYF. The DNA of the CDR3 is TGTGCCAGCAGTGCGATTGGACTCGGAGAGACCCAGTACTTC.

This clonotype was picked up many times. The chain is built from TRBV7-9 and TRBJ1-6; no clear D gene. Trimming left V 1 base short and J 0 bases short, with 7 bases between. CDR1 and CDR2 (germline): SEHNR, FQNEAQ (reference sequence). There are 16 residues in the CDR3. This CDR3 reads CASSLVGFSYNSPLHF. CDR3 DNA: TGTGCCAGCAGCTTAGTAGGATTCTCCTATAATTCACCCCTCCACTTT. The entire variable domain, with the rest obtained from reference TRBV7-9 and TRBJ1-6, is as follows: DTGVSQNPRHKITKRGQNVTFRCDPISEHNRLYWYRQTLGQGPEFLTYFQNEAQLEKSRLLSDRFSAERPKGSFSTLEIQRTEQGDSAMYLCASSLVGFSYNSPLHFGNGTRLTVT.

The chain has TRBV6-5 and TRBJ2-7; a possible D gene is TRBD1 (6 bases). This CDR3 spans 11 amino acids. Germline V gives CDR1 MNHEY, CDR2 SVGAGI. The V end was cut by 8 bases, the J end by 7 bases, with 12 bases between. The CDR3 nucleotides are TGTGCCAGCTGGACAGTGGGAGAGCAGTACTTC. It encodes CASWTVGEQYF.

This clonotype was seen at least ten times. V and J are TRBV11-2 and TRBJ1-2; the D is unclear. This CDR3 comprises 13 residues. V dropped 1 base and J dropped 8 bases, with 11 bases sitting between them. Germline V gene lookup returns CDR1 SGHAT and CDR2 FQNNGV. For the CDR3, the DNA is TGTGCCAGCAGCTTAGGACGATCGCCAGGCTACACCTTC. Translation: CASSLGRSPGYTF.

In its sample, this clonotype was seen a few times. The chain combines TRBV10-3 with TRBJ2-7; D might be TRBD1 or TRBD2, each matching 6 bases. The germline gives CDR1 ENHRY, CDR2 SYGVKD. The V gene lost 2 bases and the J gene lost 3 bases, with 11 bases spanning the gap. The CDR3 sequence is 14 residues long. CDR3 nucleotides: TGTGCCATCAGTGAGCTCAGGGGAGGCTACGAGCAGTACTTC. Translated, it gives CAISELRGGYEQYF.

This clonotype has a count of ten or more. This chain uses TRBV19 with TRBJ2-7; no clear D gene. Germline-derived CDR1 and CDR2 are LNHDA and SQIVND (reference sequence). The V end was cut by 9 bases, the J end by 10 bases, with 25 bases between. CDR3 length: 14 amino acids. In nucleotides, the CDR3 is TGTGCCAGCAGCCCCCAGGTCAGCTCCTATGAACAGTACTTC. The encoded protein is CASSPQVSSYEQYF.

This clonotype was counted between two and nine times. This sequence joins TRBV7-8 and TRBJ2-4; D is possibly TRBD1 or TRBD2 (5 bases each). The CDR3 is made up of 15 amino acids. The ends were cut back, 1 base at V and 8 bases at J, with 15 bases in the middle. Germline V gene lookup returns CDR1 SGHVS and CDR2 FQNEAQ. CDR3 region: CASSLVPGRVDIQYF. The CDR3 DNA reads TGTGCCAGCAGCTTAGTTCCGGGGCGCGTCGACATTCAGTACTTC. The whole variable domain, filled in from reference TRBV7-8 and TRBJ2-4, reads GAGVSQSPRYKVAKRGQDVALRCDPISGHVSLFWYQQALGQGPEFLTYFQNEAQLDKSGLPSDRFFAERPEGSVSTLKIQRTQQEDSAVYLCASSLVPGRVDIQYFGAGTRLSVL.